This is a list of T cell receptor beta chains from one sample in a study of blood T cell repertoires in COVID-19. Only in-frame clones appear in the TCRdb table, and some are missing; sequencing was by immunoSEQ multiplex PCR. The repertoire holds over 200,000 clones, with just over 85% as singletons. The source material was peripheral blood. These receptors were taken from a man in his fifties or sixties with COVID-19, enrolled during active disease. Each CDR3 is given with its conserved first and last residue. Fields, in order: J gene, clone size, V gene, CDR3 length, D gene, CDR3 DNA, CDR3 protein. D genes are given only for firm matches. Size is stated for part of the rows, as once, few or many counts, or as a class when the clone is expanded.

>TRBJ1-2|.|TRBV6-2/TRBV6-3|17|.
TGTGCCAGCAGTTACTCGCTTGCCCGTCGGGGGTCTCATGGCTACACCTTC
CASSYSLARRGSHGYTF
>TRBJ1-2|.|TRBV29-1|12|.
TGCAGCGTCGAGAGAGCGGGGGATGGCTACACCTTC
CSVERAGDGYTF
>TRBJ2-7|.|TRBV9|14|TRBD2
TGTGCCAGCAGCGTACTAGCGGAGGCCTACGAGCAGTACTTC
CASSVLAEAYEQYF
>TRBJ1-2|few|TRBV5-6|13|.
TGTGCCAGCAGCTTGGTCGCCAGCTATGGCTACACCTTC
CASSLVASYGYTF
>TRBJ1-2|.|TRBV7-8|13|TRBD1
TGTGCCAGCAGCTCAGAGGGACAGTTTGGCTACACCTTC
CASSSEGQFGYTF
>TRBJ2-7|.|TRBV7-2|15|TRBD2
TGTGCCAGCAGCCCCGCAGCGGGGCCTACCTACGAGCAGTACTTC
CASSPAAGPTYEQYF
>TRBJ2-3|.|TRBV14|13|.
TGTGCCAGCAGCCAGTCGGGTGCAGATACGCAGTATTTT
CASSQSGADTQYF
>TRBJ1-2|.|TRBV19|13|.
TGTGCCACCGGTCGGTCAACGGACTATGGCTACACCTTC
CATGRSTDYGYTF
>TRBJ2-3|.|TRBV7-3|15|.
TGTGCCAGCAGCGTAGGACTTGCCCTCACAGATACGCAGTATTTT
CASSVGLALTDTQYF
>TRBJ1-5|.|TRBV18|14|TRBD1
TGTGCCAGCTCACCTCAACAGGGGGATCAGCCCCAGCATTTT
CASSPQQGDQPQHF
>TRBJ1-6|.|TRBV28|17|.
TGTGCCAGCAGCCGGGGGTGGGCGACTACCTATAATTCACCCCTCCACTTT
CASSRGWATTYNSPLHF
>TRBJ1-5|.|TRBV5-1|16|.
TGCGCCAGCAGCTTGGGGGCCACCGATAGCAATCAGCCCCAGCATTTT
CASSLGATDSNQPQHF
>TRBJ2-2|.|TRBV30|16|.
TGTGCCTTGACCCGCGGGTGGACAGACCATACCGGGGAGCTGTTTTTT
CALTRGWTDHTGELFF
>TRBJ1-4|once|TRBV30|13|.
TGTGCCTGGAGTGTATACGGGAATGAAAAACTGTTTTTT
CAWSVYGNEKLFF
>TRBJ2-7|.|TRBV12-3/TRBV12-4|13|.
TGTGCCAGCAGTTCAAACAGGGCCCACGAGCAGTACTTC
CASSSNRAHEQYF